This TCR beta chain was recorded in a study of a mutant IDH1 vaccine in newly diagnosed glioma (dated by TCRdb to the early 2020s). For the wider study: Vaccination was initiated 4-6 weeks after radiotherapy alone, or concurrently with temozolomide cycles in the chemotherapy-containing groups. Of the 25 to 40 treated patients, about 62% were male and about 38% were female, and the mean age was 40.4 years. Before enrollment, most patients had been given radiochemotherapy with temozolomide as standard therapy, while the rest had received either radiotherapy alone or temozolomide alone. The week-35 safety follow-up took place at visit V12, and the week-47 end of study took place at visit V13. Peripheral blood samples were drawn at six visits, namely V03 (baseline), V05, V07, V10, V12 and V13. For exploratory analyses, longitudinal TCRB deep sequencing was carried out in around 26 treated patients wherever samples were available. Study-level results and caveats: No apparent relationship was observed between pseudoprogression and alterations in the top peripheral T cell clonotypes detected by TCRB sequencing. Selection of PBMC samples for TCRB deep sequencing was based on availability. According to the authors, sample limitations meant that analyses of patient blood samples could not be reproduced. Immune responses induced by the vaccine were seen in more than 85% of patients across multiple MHC alleles.

Relative to germline, V is missing 3 bases and J is missing 2 bases, with 3 bases of the junction outside any gene match. CDR1 and CDR2 are drawn from the germline V gene: SGDLS, YYNGEE. Including the terminal cysteine and phenylalanine, the CDR3 comprises 15 residues. CDR3 DNA only is kept here, 45 bases in frame from base 1. Receptors were amplified or captured by the immunoSEQ multiplex PCR assay. The hsTCRB Kit was used according to the manufacturer's protocol to amplify rearranged TCR beta chain sequences. An Illumina MiSeq was used to sequence the TCRB libraries. For the original study's pipeline: The proprietary platform of the kit vendor was used for demultiplexing, trimming and gene mapping. Drawn from immuneACCESS, this table holds only the in-frame rearrangements with V and J called that TCRdb kept. Clones are partly lost; checked studies trace under half to an unresolved V gene and leave the rest unexplained. V and J calls and clone size are given by that table; D and trimming were obtained from the DNA. For this sample there are 58,000 or so clones; about four fifths appear just once. Of the sample, more than 3% is held by the ten largest clones.

Points on this clone: Its antigen specificity is not known. No qualities accompany the bases; no much larger clone lies one base away.

This specimen's time point label, per the study, means: week 47, end of study. A 20-mer mutant IDH1 peptide at 300 micrograms in Montanide made up each vaccine dose, which was injected subcutaneously together with topical imiquimod. Patients were given eight vaccinations, in weeks 1, 3, 5, 7, 11, 15, 19 and 23, which matched visits V03 through V10. All donors had newly diagnosed IDH1-mutant astrocytomas of WHO grade 3 or 4 that showed loss of nuclear ATRX. The samples were drawn from NOA16, a multicentre, single-arm, open-label phase I trial in Germany that tested a mutant IDH1 peptide vaccine in humans for the first time. Genomic DNA for TCRB sequencing was extracted from EDTA blood using the DNeasy Blood and Tissue Kit.

The clonotype was recovered from a woman in her forties or fifties with glioma. The rearranged segments are TRBV9 and TRBJ2-3, with 10 bases matching TRBD2. The starting material was PBMCs, obtained from a glioma patient whose treatment included an IDH1 peptide vaccine. The DNA reads as follows: TGTGCCAGCAGCGGAAGCGGGGGGGTCACAGATACGCAGTATTTT. Translation gives CASSGSGGVTDTQYF.